This TCR beta chain was observed in a study of CD8 T cells in ankylosing spondylitis. Regarding the study as a whole: Disease-linked clones were found to be CD8+ and relatively rare in peripheral blood.

This clonotype was picked up a small number of times. What it binds is not known. This CDR3 is built from 15 residues. Trimming took 5 bases from V and 0 from J; bases not matched to a gene: 2. The germline CDR1 and CDR2 sequences are DFQATT and SNEGSKA (reference sequence). Libraries for TCR beta were made by quantitative 5'-RACE with molecular barcodes. MiXCR, run by TCRdb on the 5' RACE reads, gives a single entry per CDR3 protein. The sample shows 310,000 or so distinct CDR3 sequences, 20% of them seen only once. The rearrangement joins TRBV20-1 to TRBJ2-3; 13 bases align to TRBD2. The specimen sequenced was blood, either unsorted or a sorted T cell fraction (not recorded which). This TCR was sampled from a male donor with ankylosing spondylitis or in good health (not recorded which). CDR3 protein: CSAATSGGSTDTQYF. In DNA form, the CDR3 reads TGCAGTGCTGCGACTAGCGGGGGGAGCACAGATACGCAGTATTTT.